The T cell receptor beta chain described here comes from a study of beta chain features in type 1 diabetes. Study-level results: Patients with Type 1 diabetes showed moderately but significantly shorter TCRB CDR3s in all four CD4+ subsets. For patients, the naive, central memory and Treg TCRB repertoires appeared more alike than for healthy donors.

About this clone: Antigen specificity is unknown.

Trimming stripped 4 bases from V and 11 bases from J, with 17 bases between. CDR3 length: 13 residues. Germline CDR1 and CDR2: SGHTA and FQGTGA. There was one heparinised blood draw per donor, averaging about 116 mL. Central memory, naive, regulatory and stem cell-like memory CD4+ cells were sorted by CD45RO/CCR7/CD25/CD127/CD95/CD27. The whole isolated RNA underwent reverse transcription, so sequencing captured expressed TCRB transcripts. Sequencing of naive, central memory and regulatory T cell samples gave an average of around 3.6 million reads. The table came from immunoSEQ multiplex PCR; TCRdb's copy has only in-frame clones and leaves some out. The table lists about 53,000 clones, approximately 52% of them singletons.

This chain links TRBV7-3 with TRBJ1-1; D is possibly TRBD1 (5 bases). This sequence originates from a woman between 40 and 55 years old with type 1 diabetes. Sequencing input: Tregs from blood. CDR3 in DNA: TGTGCCAGCAGCTCCCTAGGAGGAGGGGCCGCTTTCTTT. Its protein is CASSSLGGGAAFF.